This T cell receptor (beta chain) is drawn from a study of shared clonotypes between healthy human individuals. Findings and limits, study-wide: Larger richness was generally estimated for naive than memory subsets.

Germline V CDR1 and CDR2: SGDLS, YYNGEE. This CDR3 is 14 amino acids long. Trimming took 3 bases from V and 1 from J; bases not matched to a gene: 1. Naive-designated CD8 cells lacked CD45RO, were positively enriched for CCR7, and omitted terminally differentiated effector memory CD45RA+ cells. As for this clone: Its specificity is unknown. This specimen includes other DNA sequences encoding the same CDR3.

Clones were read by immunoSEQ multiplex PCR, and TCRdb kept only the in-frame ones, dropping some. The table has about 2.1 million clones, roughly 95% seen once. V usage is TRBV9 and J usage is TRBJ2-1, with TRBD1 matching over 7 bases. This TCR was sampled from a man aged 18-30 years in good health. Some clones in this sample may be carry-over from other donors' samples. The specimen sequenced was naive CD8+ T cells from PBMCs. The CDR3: CASSAGGSYNEQFF. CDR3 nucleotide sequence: TGTGCCAGCAGCGCAGGGGGTTCCTACAATGAGCAGTTCTTC. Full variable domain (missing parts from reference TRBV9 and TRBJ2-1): DSGVTQTPKHLITATGQRVTLRCSPRSGDLSVYWYQQSLDQGLQFLIQYYNGEERAKGNILERFSAQQFPDLHSELNLSSLELGDSALYFCASSAGGSYNEQFFGPGTRLTVL.